This T cell receptor beta chain comes out of a study of spatial heterogeneity in lung cancer. TCRdb reprocessed the 5' RACE reads via MiXCR and lists one record per CDR3 protein. The data contain some 29,000 distinct CDR3 sequences, roughly 8.4% of them singletons. CDR1 is SGHRS and CDR2 is YFSETQ in the germline V gene. Trimming removed 0 bases at V and 3 bases at J, with 13 bases between. This CDR3 has 16 amino acids. The time point: sample taken at primary tumor resection. Unsorted tumor, nontumor lung tissue or cryopreserved PBMC supplied the whole RNA. This clonotype was seen repeatedly, ten times or more.

This TCR was sampled from a female donor with early-stage non-small cell lung cancer. V usage is TRBV5-1 and J usage is TRBJ2-1, with unresolved D. The material sequenced was PBMCs, taken at surgery. The CDR3, as DNA: TGCGCCAGCAGCTTGGTCCCCGGCCGACTCTACAATGAGCAGTTCTTC. This translates into CASSLVPGRLYNEQFF.